The 16 T cell receptor beta chains below come from one sample, sequenced in a study of persistence of HIV-infected CD4 T cells. No antigen is known for these receptors. The libraries were made with immunoSEQ version 4 in survey mode. Clones were sequenced by immunoSEQ multiplex PCR, and TCRdb holds only the in-frame ones, with some missing. The table includes around 48,000 clones, 70% to 80% detected once. Stimulation used approximately 9.6 ug/mL lysate from CMV-infected fibroblasts. Sorted nonresponding memory CD4+ T cells were CD40L-negative, CD69-negative, CD45RO-high. The sample in question was CD4+ T cells sorted from PBMCs after approximately 19-hour stimulation, obtained from a patient who received antiretroviral therapy. The receptors were sampled from an adult man with HIV who was CMV-seropositive.

CDR3 in amino acids: CASSLSPGGNTGELFF. DNA for the CDR3: TGTGCCAGCAGCTTATCACCGGGAGGGAACACCGGGGAGCTGTTTTTT. This sequence joins TRBV7-3 and TRBJ2-2; the match to TRBD2 covers 7 bases. The CDR3 totals 16 residues. Germline lookup yields CDR1 SGHTA and CDR2 FQGTGA. The trim removed 2 bases at V and 1 base at J, leaving 4 bases unmatched.

This clone was counted a few times. The V gene is TRBV5-8, the J gene TRBJ2-7, with 9 nucleotides matching TRBD2. Germline-derived CDR1 and CDR2 are SGHTS and YDEGEE. V shed 0 bases and J 5 bases; nucleotides not matched to a gene: 6. The CDR3 has 15 residues. The CDR3 DNA is TGTGCCAGCAGCTTGGCTCTAGCGGGACGGCACGAGCAGTACTTC. Its translation: CASSLALAGRHEQYF.

The chain uses TRBV9 and TRBJ2-1; tentatively, D is TRBD1 (6 bases). V was shortened by 6 bases and J by 4 bases, with 14 bases between the two germline ends. CDR3 length: 14 amino acids. CDR1 is SGDLS and CDR2 is YYNGEE in the germline V gene. The CDR3 is CASTRRTEYNEQFF. CDR3 DNA sequence: TGTGCCAGCACTCGGCGGACAGAATACAATGAGCAGTTCTTC.

The chain uses TRBV27 and TRBJ1-1; D not certain. This CDR3 spans 13 amino acids. V was clipped by 2 bases and J by 4 bases, with 8 bases between them. The germline CDR1 and CDR2 sequences are MNHEY and SMNVEV (reference sequence). In DNA form, the CDR3 reads TGTGCCAGCAGTTTAGGAGGTGTCACTGAAGCTTTCTTT. It codes for CASSLGGVTEAFF.

The V and J genes are TRBV29-1 and TRBJ1-2, with D possibly TRBD1 on 5 matching bases. The CDR3 runs 16 residues. Germline V gene lookup returns CDR1 SQVTM and CDR2 ANQGSEA. Trimming shortened V by 4 bases and J by 4 bases, and 22 bases separated the two germline ends. CDR3 DNA sequence: TGCAGCGTTGGAATCCAGTCCGAGGCAGGGCTCTATGGCTACACCTTC. Protein product: CSVGIQSEAGLYGYTF. Based on the CDR3 plus reference TRBV29-1 and TRBJ1-2, the full variable domain is SAVISQKPSRDICQRGTSLTIQCQVDSQVTMMFWYRQQPGQSLTLIATANQGSEATYESGFVIDKFPISRPNLTFSTLTVSNMSPEDSSIYLCSVGIQSEAGLYGYTFGSGTRLTVV.

V gene TRBV19 combines with J gene TRBJ1-2; D gene unclear. The ends were cut back, 0 bases at V and 0 bases at J, with 14 bases in the middle. The CDR3 is 17 amino acids. Germline V lookup: CDR1 LNHDA, CDR2 SQIVND (reference sequence). As DNA, the CDR3 is TGTGCCAGTAGTATAGATGGCAGATCAACAGCTAACTATGGCTACACCTTC. It specifies CASSIDGRSTANYGYTF.

The chain recombines TRBV30 with TRBJ1-5; weak D call: TRBD1 (6 bases). CDR1 GTSNPN and CDR2 SVGIG come from the germline V gene (reference sequence). Trimming removed 0 bases from V and 2 bases from J, with 14 bases in between. The CDR3 is 16 residues long. The chain's CDR3 is CAWSVQDSRGNQPQHF. The CDR3 nucleotides read TGTGCCTGGAGTGTACAGGACAGTCGGGGCAATCAGCCCCAGCATTTT.

This clone was recorded a few times. This rearrangement joins TRBV7-2 to TRBJ1-4; D is perhaps TRBD1 (6 bases). V was clipped by 0 bases and J by 8 bases, with 10 bases between them. Germline V gene lookup returns CDR1 SGHTA and CDR2 FQGNSA. CDR3 length: 14 amino acids. The CDR3 region is CASSLAQGGEKLFF. CDR3 bases: TGTGCCAGCAGCTTAGCACAGGGAGGAGAAAAACTGTTTTTT.

The gene calls are TRBV5-1 and TRBJ2-5; the D gene could be TRBD1 or TRBD2 (5 bases each). V lost 4 bases and J lost 2, with 15 bases in between. This CDR3 is 15 amino acids long. Per the germline V gene, CDR1 is SGHRS and CDR2 is YFSETQ. This CDR3 is CASSGDGAPQETQYF. DNA of the CDR3: TGCGCCAGCAGCGGGGACGGGGCGCCGCAAGAGACCCAGTACTTC. The full variable domain, rest sourced from reference TRBV5-1 and TRBJ2-5, is KAGVTQTPRYLIKTRGQQVTLSCSPISGHRSVSWYQQTPGQGLQFLFEYFSETQRNKGNFPGRFSGRQFSNSRSEMNVSTLELGDSALYLCASSGDGAPQETQYFGPGTRLLVL.

The chain recombines TRBV6-6 with TRBJ1-3; TRBD1 matches 7 bases. CDR3 length equals 15 residues. The V and J ends lost 5 bases and 4 bases, in that order; junction bases with no gene match: 8. Per germline, CDR1 MNHNY and CDR2 SVGAGI (reference sequence). In DNA, the CDR3 is TGTGCCAGCAGTAGATCCGGGACAGCAGGAAACACCATATATTTT. Protein: CASSRSGTAGNTIYF.

This clone was seen only once. V usage is TRBV20-1 and J usage is TRBJ2-5; D is possibly TRBD2 (5 bases). CDR3 size: 10 residues. Germline-derived CDR1 and CDR2 are DFQATT and SNEGSKA (reference sequence). The CDR3 DNA sequence: TGCACCTTGGGAGAAGAGACCCAGTACTTC. Its protein is CTLGEETQYF.

The V and J genes are TRBV5-1 and TRBJ2-2; possible D gene TRBD1, 6 bases. This CDR3 has 17 residues. Trimming pared 1 base from V and 2 bases from J, leaving 15 bases between. Looked up from germline, CDR1 is SGHRS and CDR2 is YFSETQ. CDR3 DNA: TGCGCCAGCAGCTTGACCCAGGGGCGTCTAAACACCGGGGAGCTGTTTTTT. Its translation is CASSLTQGRLNTGELFF.

In its sample, this clone was seen once. This sequence joins TRBV5-6 and TRBJ1-2; no definite D call. CDR3 length: 13 amino acids. V lost 7 bases, J lost 4 bases, and 14 bases lay in between. Germline lookup yields CDR1 SGHDT and CDR2 YYEEEE. The CDR3 coding sequence is TGTGCCAGCCTCACGGGGAAATCCTATGGCTACACCTTC. This codes for CASLTGKSYGYTF.

The J gene is TRBJ2-2, the V gene TRBV7-3; the D call may be TRBD1 or TRBD2 (6 bases each). This CDR3 spans 16 amino acids. The ends were cut back, 6 bases at V and 2 bases at J, with 16 bases in the middle. CDR1 is SGHTA, CDR2 FQGTGA, per germline. The CDR3 DNA reads TGTGCCAGCAGGGGAGGTGGGACAACAAACACCGGGGAGCTGTTTTTT. Residues: CASRGGGTTNTGELFF. Based on the CDR3 plus reference TRBV7-3 and TRBJ2-2, the full variable domain is GAGVSQTPSNKVTEKGKYVELRCDPISGHTALYWYRQSLGQGPEFLIYFQGTGAADDSGLPNDRFFAVRPEGSVSTLKIQRTERGDSAVYLCASRGGGTTNTGELFFGEGSRLTVL.

This chain joins TRBV5-1 and TRBJ1-1; TRBD1 is a possible D gene (6 bases). The CDR3 spans 13 residues. Trimming removed 3 bases from V and 1 base from J, with 7 bases in between. Germline V gene sequence: CDR1 SGHRS, CDR2 YFSETQ. The CDR3 reads CASSSTGNTEAFF. The CDR3 nucleotides are TGCGCCAGCAGCTCGACAGGGAACACTGAAGCTTTCTTT.

The chain links TRBV10-3 to TRBJ2-7; TRBD1 agrees at 10 bases. This CDR3 has 17 residues. Germline V CDR1 and CDR2: ENHRY, SYGVKD. The J segment lost 6 bases and the V segment lost 2 bases, leaving 13 bases of the junction unmatched. CDR3 bases: TGTGCCATCAGTGAGAAAACCACCGGGACAGGGGTTGCCGAGCAGTACTTC. Amino acid sequence: CAISEKTTGTGVAEQYF.